What follows are 13 T cell receptor beta chains derived from one specimen sequenced in a study of cytomegalovirus exposure and HLA in healthy donors. PCR employed 60 Vbeta and 13 Jbeta primers. The protocol was immunoSEQ multiplex PCR, while the TCRdb copy is restricted to in-frame clones and leaves out a portion. The top ten hold 6.5% to 8.5% of the sample, which has more than 100,000 clones, approximately 10% seen once. The sequencing sample was made of PBMCs. These receptors came from a woman in her thirties or forties in good health and CMV-seropositive.

CDR3 coding DNA: TGCAGCGTTGAATCAGGGAACTATGGCTACACCTTC. It specifies CSVESGNYGYTF. The chain is built from TRBV29-1 and TRBJ1-2; D perhaps matches TRBD1 (5 bases). Germline CDR1 SQVTM, CDR2 ANQGSEA. V lost 2 bases and J lost 2, with 6 bases in between. The CDR3 is made up of 12 amino acids.

The CDR3: CASRSFRRRTNEKLFF. The DNA for the CDR3 is TGTGCAAGTCGCTCCTTCCGGAGGAGAACTAATGAAAAACTGTTTTTT. The V gene is TRBV12-2, the J gene TRBJ1-4. TRBV12-2 counts as a pseudogene. CDR3 length equals 16 residues.

This clone was counted only a few times. The chain employs TRBV27 and TRBJ2-3; 8 nucleotides line up with TRBD2. The CDR3 runs 18 residues. Germline V CDR1 and CDR2: MNHEY, SMNVEV (reference sequence). Trimming took 2 bases from V and 2 from J; bases not matched to a gene: 12. The CDR3 reads CASSLLFLAGSNTDTQYF. CDR3 DNA: TGTGCCAGCAGTTTACTCTTTTTAGCGGGGAGCAACACAGATACGCAGTATTTT.

The V gene is TRBV25-1, the J gene TRBJ1-1; D is perhaps TRBD1 (6 bases). Germline assignment: CDR1 MGHDK and CDR2 SYGVNS. Trimming shortened V by 2 bases and J by 1 base, and 11 bases separated the two germline ends. The CDR3 runs to 15 residues. CDR3 in DNA: TGTGCCAGCAGTGAAGGGGGGGCGGCGAACACTGAAGCTTTCTTT. This translates into CASSEGGAANTEAFF. Supplemented by reference TRBV25-1 and TRBJ1-1, the full variable domain reads EADIYQTPRYLVIGTGKKITLECSQTMGHDKMYWYQQDPGMELHLIHYSYGVNSTEKGDLSSESTVSRIRTEHFPLTLESARPSHTSQYLCASSEGGAANTEAFFGQGTRLTVV.

The table lists this clone with a few counts. V and J are TRBV7-2 and TRBJ2-7, with TRBD2 identical over 12 bases. The CDR3 is 16 residues long. Germline V lookup: CDR1 SGHTA, CDR2 FQGNSA. J lost 3 bases, V lost 2 bases, and 5 bases had no gene match. The chain's CDR3 is CASSLWGLAGDYEQYF. As DNA, the CDR3 is TGTGCCAGCAGCTTATGGGGACTAGCGGGTGACTACGAGCAGTACTTC. Full variable domain (missing parts from reference TRBV7-2 and TRBJ2-7): GAGVSQSPSNKVTEKGKDVELRCDPISGHTALYWYRQSLGQGLEFLIYFQGNSAPDKSGLPSDRFSAERTGGSVSTLTIQRTQQEDSAVYLCASSLWGLAGDYEQYFGPGTRLTVT.

V usage is TRBV5-6 and J usage is TRBJ1-1, with D tentatively TRBD1 (6 bases). V was cut by 1 base and J by 0 bases, with 16 bases left in between. Germline loops: CDR1 SGHDT, CDR2 YYEEEE. CDR3 length: 17 amino acids. The CDR3: CASSLFVYRAMNTEAFF. The DNA of the CDR3 is TGTGCCAGCAGCTTGTTCGTTTACAGGGCTATGAACACTGAAGCTTTCTTT.

A few counts support this clone. The gene calls are TRBV5-1 and TRBJ1-2, with TRBD1 matching over 7 bases. With 5 bases clipped from V and 0 bases from J, the junction kept 10 bases outside the gene matches. CDR1 and CDR2 (germline): SGHRS, YFSETQ. The CDR3 spans 16 residues. CDR3 coding DNA: TGCGCCAGCAGTCCCGGGCAGGGGGTTTCTAACTATGGCTACACCTTC. Translated: CASSPGQGVSNYGYTF. The whole variable domain, filled in from reference TRBV5-1 and TRBJ1-2, reads KAGVTQTPRYLIKTRGQQVTLSCSPISGHRSVSWYQQTPGQGLQFLFEYFSETQRNKGNFPGRFSGRQFSNSRSEMNVSTLELGDSALYLCASSPGQGVSNYGYTFGSGTRLTVV.

This clone has only a few counts. Other DNA sequences from this sample encode an identical CDR3 as well. V usage is TRBV7-2 and J usage is TRBJ2-3; no reliable D call. CDR3 length: 12 residues. Germline assignment: CDR1 SGHTA and CDR2 FQGNSA. Deletions cut 2 bases from V and 6 bases from J, with 6 bases between. CDR3 amino acids: CASSLNRDTQYF. DNA for the CDR3: TGTGCCAGCAGCTTAAATCGGGATACGCAGTATTTT.

This clone came up a few times. The V and J genes are TRBV4-3 and TRBJ2-3; a possible D gene is TRBD1 (5 bases). Looked up from germline, CDR1 is LGHNA and CDR2 is YSLEER. Trimming stripped 4 bases from V and 4 bases from J, with 15 bases between. CDR3 size: 15 residues. The CDR3 sequence: CASSPQGASPDTQYF. DNA of the CDR3: TGCGCCAGCAGCCCCCAAGGGGCCTCACCAGATACGCAGTATTTT.

This chain links TRBV13 with TRBJ2-5, with D tentatively TRBD1 (6 bases). CDR1 is PRHDT and CDR2 is FYEKMQ in the germline V gene (reference sequence). The V and J ends lost 5 bases and 2 bases respectively, with 12 bases between them. The CDR3 is 14 amino acids. As DNA, the CDR3 is TGTGCCAGCAGCACTTCAGGGGTTCAAGAGACCCAGTACTTC. It codes for CASSTSGVQETQYF.

This clone has a handful of counts. V usage is TRBV5-1 and J usage is TRBJ2-3; tentative D call: TRBD1 (5 bases). CDR3 length: 14 amino acids. The ends were cut back, 4 bases at V and 1 base at J, with 10 bases in the middle. Looked up from germline, CDR1 is SGHRS and CDR2 is YFSETQ. CDR3 coding DNA: TGCGCCAGCAGCACGGACATAGGCACAGATACGCAGTATTTT. Protein: CASSTDIGTDTQYF.

This clone was found a few times. This chain joins TRBV2 and TRBJ1-1; D remains ambiguous. CDR3 length: 14 amino acids. Germline loops: CDR1 SNHLY, CDR2 FYNNEI. Trimming took off 3 bases at V and 4 bases at J, with 12 bases between the two ends. The CDR3 sequence is CASSDGLGGTEAFF. In DNA form, the CDR3 reads TGTGCCAGCAGTGATGGTTTGGGAGGCACTGAAGCTTTCTTT. The whole variable domain, filled in from reference TRBV2 and TRBJ1-1, reads EPEVTQTPSHQVTQMGQEVILRCVPISNHLYFYWYRQILGQKVEFLVSFYNNEISEKSEIFDDQFSVERPDGSNFTLKIRSTKLEDSAMYFCASSDGLGGTEAFFGQGTRLTVV.

The CDR3 spells CASTSGGAGNTIYF. In DNA, the CDR3 is TGTGCCAGCACCTCGGGGGGAGCTGGAAACACCATATATTTT. The rearrangement links TRBV6-1 to TRBJ1-3; tentatively, D is TRBD1 (5 bases). This CDR3 contains 14 residues. Trimming took 7 bases from V and 2 from J, leaving 12 bases between them. Germline V gene lookup returns CDR1 MNHNS and CDR2 SASEGT.